The 4 T cell receptor beta chains presented below share a single source sample, sequenced in a study of identical twins. Using its own MiXCR run on the 5' RACE reads, TCRdb lists one record per CDR3 protein. The sample has about 240,000 distinct CDR3 sequences, roughly 10% seen once. Sequenced input: memory T cells sorted from blood. All receptors derive from a man in his fifties or sixties in good health.

This clonotype was counted only a few times. The chain combines TRBV20-1 with TRBJ2-2; no reliable D call. V dropped 1 base and J dropped 4 bases, with 10 bases sitting between them. The CDR3 length is 14 residues. Germline CDR1 reads DFQATT; CDR2 reads SNEGSKA (reference sequence). The CDR3 DNA reads as TGCAGTGCTAGAGCTTTGGACGGCACCGGGGAGCTGTTTTTT. This sequence encodes CSARALDGTGELFF.

This rearrangement joins TRBV14 to TRBJ2-6; D ambiguous. V was pared by 2 bases and J by 4 bases, with 3 bases between. Germline V gene sequence: CDR1 SGHDN, CDR2 FVKESK. The CDR3 spans 13 residues. The CDR3 DNA follows: TGTGCCAGCAGCCAACCCGGGGCCAACGTCCTGACTTTC. Amino acids: CASSQPGANVLTF. The complete variable domain, with remaining parts taken from reference TRBV14 and TRBJ2-6, reads EAGVTQFPSHSVIEKGQTVTLRCDPISGHDNLYWYRRVMGKEIKFLLHFVKESKQDESGMPNNRFLAERTGGTYSTLKVQPAELEDSGVYFCASSQPGANVLTFGAGSRLTVL.

This chain connects TRBV7-2 to TRBJ2-7; D gene uncertain. The germline gives CDR1 SGHTA, CDR2 FQGNSA. V shed 4 bases and J shed 2 bases, with 6 bases lying between them. The CDR3 is 12 amino acids. CDR3: CASSSNAYEQYF. The CDR3 bases are TGTGCCAGCAGCTCTAATGCCTACGAGCAGTACTTC.

In this sample, this clonotype turned up many times. The rearrangement links TRBV20-1 to TRBJ2-1; the match to TRBD2 covers 13 bases. Unmatched junction bases numbered 7, after V lost 6 bases and J lost 8 bases. The length of the CDR3 is 14 residues. Germline V gives CDR1 DFQATT, CDR2 SNEGSKA (reference sequence). DNA for the CDR3: TGCAGTGCAACCGGGACTAGCGGGGATCATGAGCAGTTCTTC. As protein: CSATGTSGDHEQFF.